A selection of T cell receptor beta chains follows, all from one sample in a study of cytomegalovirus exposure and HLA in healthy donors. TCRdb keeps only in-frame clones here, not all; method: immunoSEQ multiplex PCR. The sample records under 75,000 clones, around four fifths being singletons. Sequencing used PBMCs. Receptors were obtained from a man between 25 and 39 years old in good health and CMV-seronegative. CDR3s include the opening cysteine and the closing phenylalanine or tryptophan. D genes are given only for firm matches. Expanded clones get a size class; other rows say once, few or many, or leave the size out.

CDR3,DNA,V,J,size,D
CASAKTWRTYNEQFF,TGTGCCAGCGCAAAAACCTGGAGGACCTACAATGAGCAGTTCTTC,TRBV19,TRBJ2-1,-,-
CASDGAGGVTRGYTF,TGTGCCAGCGATGGGGCAGGGGGCGTGACGCGAGGCTACACCTTC,TRBV28,TRBJ1-2,-,TRBD1
CASSQVSGDYEQFF,TGCGCCAGCAGCCAAGTGTCAGGGGATTATGAGCAGTTCTTC,TRBV4-3,TRBJ2-1,-,-
CASSGGQLGAKNIQYF,TGCGCCAGCAGCGGGGGACAGCTCGGGGCCAAAAACATTCAGTACTTC,TRBV5-1,TRBJ2-4,-,TRBD1
CASREPGSGSYEQYF,TGTGCCAGCAGGGAACCAGGGTCCGGATCCTACGAGCAGTACTTC,TRBV2,TRBJ2-7,-,-
CATSKRSGGGETQYF,TGTGCCACCAGCAAGCGTAGCGGGGGTGGAGAGACCCAGTACTTC,TRBV15,TRBJ2-5,-,TRBD2
CATSRLVWSEQFF,TGTGCCACCAGCAGACTTGTGTGGAGCGAGCAGTTCTTC,TRBV15,TRBJ2-1,-,-
CASSEWGYSGEKRKQPQHF,TGTGCCAGCAGTGAATGGGGTTATTCGGGGGAAAAAAGAAAGCAGCCCCAGCATTTT,TRBV2,TRBJ1-5,-,-
CASSGVSGANVLTF,TGTGCCAGCAGTGGAGTCTCTGGGGCCAACGTCCTGACTTTC,TRBV6-1,TRBJ2-6,-,-
CASSESTGGVHTQYF,TGCGCCAGCAGTGAGTCTACGGGGGGGGTCCATACGCAGTATTTT,TRBV10-1,TRBJ2-3,-,TRBD2
CASSLGLAGGNEQFF,TGTGCCAGCAGCTTAGGGCTAGCGGGCGGCAATGAGCAGTTCTTC,TRBV7-2,TRBJ2-1,-,TRBD2
CASSLAQLGGANEQFF,TGCGCCAGCAGCTTGGCCCAATTGGGGGGGGCAAATGAGCAGTTCTTC,TRBV5-1,TRBJ2-1,-,-
CASSSAQGRAYGYTF,TGCGCCAGCAGCTCCGCGCAGGGCCGGGCCTATGGCTACACCTTC,TRBV5-1,TRBJ1-2,-,-
CASSQERWVAWDEQFF,TGTGCCAGCAGCCAAGAACGTTGGGTAGCTTGGGATGAGCAGTTCTTC,TRBV14,TRBJ2-1,-,-
CASSLQGARAFF,TGTGCCAGCAGTTTACAGGGGGCAAGAGCTTTCTTT,TRBV28,TRBJ1-1,-,TRBD1
CASSPTGSTGELFF,TGTGCCAGCAGCCCGACAGGCTCCACCGGGGAGCTGTTTTTT,TRBV2,TRBJ2-2,-,-
CASYLTGGDGYGYTF,TGTGCCAGCTATTTGACAGGGGGCGATGGTTATGGCTACACCTTC,TRBV28,TRBJ1-2,once,TRBD1
CASSPRPAEGSQPQHF,TGTGCCAGCAGTCCCAGACCCGCCGAGGGCAGTCAGCCCCAGCATTTT,TRBV2,TRBJ1-5,-,-
CASSLISLSGYTF,TGTGCCAGCAGCTTGATTTCTTTGAGTGGCTACACCTTC,TRBV7-2,TRBJ1-2,-,-
CASSQETGYEQYF,TGCGCCAGCAGTCAAGAAACAGGGTACGAGCAGTACTTC,TRBV23-1,TRBJ2-7,-,-
CASSPRPRPSRGSDTQYF,TGTGCCAGCTCACCCCGGCCTCGACCCTCTCGGGGATCAGATACGCAGTATTTT,TRBV18,TRBJ2-3,-,-
CASSLLGRPGGNTEAFF,TGTGCCAGCAGCTTGCTTGGGCGGCCGGGAGGGAACACTGAAGCTTTCTTT,TRBV7-8,TRBJ1-1,-,-
CASSPRQSSYNEQFF,TGTGCCAGCAGCCCTCGACAGAGCTCCTACAATGAGCAGTTCTTC,TRBV6-1,TRBJ2-1,-,-
CASSFTGGFQETQYF,TGTGCCAGCAGTTTTACAGGGGGTTTCCAAGAGACCCAGTACTTC,TRBV6-5,TRBJ2-5,-,TRBD1
CASNLLGGAYNEQFF,TGTGCCAGCAATTTGCTAGGAGGTGCCTACAATGAGCAGTTCTTC,TRBV2,TRBJ2-1,-,-
CASTPYNEQFF,TGTGCCAGCACCCCGTACAATGAGCAGTTCTTC,TRBV7-2,TRBJ2-1,-,-
CAISGKNRGVDSPLHF,TGTGCCATCAGTGGTAAAAACAGGGGAGTTGATTCACCCCTCCACTTT,TRBV10-3,TRBJ1-6,few,TRBD1
CASSDPGTVTDTQYF,TGTGCCAGCAGTGACCCCGGGACAGTTACAGATACGCAGTATTTT,TRBV2,TRBJ2-3,-,TRBD1
CASSFISTYEQYF,TGTGCCAGCAGCTTTATCAGTACCTACGAGCAGTACTTC,TRBV7-8,TRBJ2-7,-,-
CAIREEGANEKLFF,TGTGCCATCAGGGAAGAAGGAGCTAATGAAAAACTGTTTTTT,TRBV10-3,TRBJ1-4,once,-
CSVEGASTQYF,TGCAGCGTTGAGGGGGCAAGCACGCAGTATTTT,TRBV29-1,TRBJ2-3,-,-
CASSEGLAGGSYEQYF,TGTGCCAGCAGCGAAGGGCTAGCGGGGGGCTCCTACGAGCAGTACTTC,TRBV6-1,TRBJ2-7,-,TRBD2
CSVTGTRGETQYF,TGCAGCGTGACCGGGACTAGGGGAGAGACCCAGTACTTC,TRBV29-1,TRBJ2-5,-,TRBD2
CAISESTGAYNEQFF,TGTGCCATCAGTGAGTCGACGGGTGCCTACAATGAGCAGTTCTTC,TRBV10-3,TRBJ2-1,-,-
CASSSQVSYGYTF,TGCGCCAGCAGCTCGCAGGTGAGCTATGGCTACACCTTC,TRBV5-1,TRBJ1-2,-,-
CASSLGEVSGNTIYF,TGTGCCAGCAGCCTAGGAGAAGTGTCTGGAAACACCATATATTTT,TRBV9,TRBJ1-3,once,-
CASSTSVTSLQHEQFF,TGCGCCAGCAGTACCTCAGTGACTAGTCTCCAACATGAGCAGTTCTTC,TRBV5-1,TRBJ2-1,-,-
CASSMNLAGGPYEQFF,TGTGCCAGCAGTATGAATCTAGCGGGGGGGCCCTATGAGCAGTTCTTC,TRBV27,TRBJ2-1,-,TRBD2
CAISEPGSSTDTQYF,TGTGCCATCAGTGAGCCAGGGTCCAGCACAGATACGCAGTATTTT,TRBV10-3,TRBJ2-3,-,-
CASSLSLTGGNEQFF,TGTGCCAGCAGTTTATCATTGACAGGGGGCAATGAGCAGTTCTTC,TRBV27,TRBJ2-1,-,TRBD1
CASSFGGSSYEQYF,TGTGCCAGCAGTTTTGGGGGCTCCTCCTACGAGCAGTACTTC,TRBV27,TRBJ2-7,-,-
CASSLEGGYGYTF,TGTGCCAGCAGTTTAGAGGGCGGCTATGGCTACACCTTC,TRBV27,TRBJ1-2,-,-
CASSPRGMDSLGEKLFF,TGTGCCAGCAGCCCTCGTGGCATGGACAGCTTGGGTGAAAAACTGTTTTTT,TRBV9,TRBJ1-4,-,-
CASSLTTGTGGEKLFF,TGTGCCAGCAGCCTCACGACCGGGACAGGCGGAGAAAAACTGTTTTTT,TRBV11-2,TRBJ1-4,-,TRBD1
CAWSIQGNQPQHF,TGTGCCTGGAGTATACAGGGGAATCAGCCCCAGCATTTT,TRBV30,TRBJ1-5,-,TRBD1
CASSTPRDRVSGANVLTF,TGTGCCAGTAGTACCCCTCGGGACAGGGTATCTGGGGCCAACGTCCTGACTTTC,TRBV19,TRBJ2-6,-,TRBD1
CASSLLTAIYGYTF,TGTGCCAGCAGCTTACTTACAGCAATCTATGGCTACACCTTC,TRBV7-2,TRBJ1-2,-,-
CASRQGDSGGGELFF,TGTGCCAGCAGACAGGGGGACTCAGGTGGCGGGGAGCTGTTTTTT,TRBV9,TRBJ2-2,-,TRBD1
CASSVGDSQTYEQYF,TGTGCCAGCAGCGTAGGGGACAGCCAAACCTACGAGCAGTACTTC,TRBV9,TRBJ2-7,-,TRBD1
CASSAQGGAGELFF,TGTGCCAGCAGCGCACAGGGTGGGGCCGGGGAGCTGTTTTTT,TRBV9,TRBJ2-2,-,-
CASRRPGNPTGELFF,TGTGCCAGCAGGCGTCCAGGGAACCCCACCGGGGAGCTGTTTTTT,TRBV27,TRBJ2-2,once,-
CASSVERGGNYNEQFF,TGTGCCAGCAGCGTAGAGCGCGGGGGGAACTACAATGAGCAGTTCTTC,TRBV9,TRBJ2-1,-,TRBD2
CASSPDSGGLGDTQYF,TGTGCCAGCAGCCCCGATAGCGGGGGGTTAGGAGATACGCAGTATTTT,TRBV11-2,TRBJ2-3,once,TRBD2
CASSPPTGGNEKLFF,TGTGCCAGCAGCCCACCTACGGGGGGGAATGAAAAACTGTTTTTT,TRBV9,TRBJ1-4,-,-
CASSFQGHQPQHF,TGTGCCAGCAGTTTCCAGGGTCACCAGCCCCAGCATTTT,TRBV27,TRBJ1-5,-,-
CASSLSGRQPQHF,TGTGCCAGCAGCTTGTCCGGGAGGCAGCCCCAGCATTTT,TRBV5-6,TRBJ1-5,-,-
CASSILPLSGGGETQYF,TGCGCCAGCAGTATCCTCCCACTTAGCGGGGGGGGAGAGACCCAGTACTTC,TRBV5-1,TRBJ2-5,-,TRBD2
CASTSGLGSVSDTQYF,TGTGCCAGCACCTCTGGACTAGGCAGTGTATCAGATACGCAGTATTTT,TRBV5-4,TRBJ2-3,-,TRBD2
CASSVGLAGGHNEQFF,TGTGCCAGCAGCGTCGGACTAGCGGGGGGCCACAATGAGCAGTTCTTC,TRBV9,TRBJ2-1,-,TRBD2
CASSQVHRVEMRGANVLTF,TGTGCCAGCAGCCAAGTCCACAGGGTCGAGATGAGAGGGGCCAACGTCCTGACTTTC,TRBV4-2,TRBJ2-6,-,-